The clone carrying this T cell receptor beta chain has more than one count but fewer than ten. Its target is not known. Stable disease denoted Graves' hyperthyroidism without ophthalmopathy progression within 18 months. Those with hyperthyroidism were 18 to 65 years old, newly diagnosed, and ill for under 2 months. The entry originates in a study of T cells in Graves' hyperthyroidism and ophthalmopathy. Findings and limits, study-wide: Most clonotypes expanded in thyroid above 0.001 were likewise present in blood. Ophthalmopathy stood apart from stable hyperthyroidism in a 13 V-J model.

TCR beta CDR3 region amplification was performed from RNA transcripts. The HTBI primer set was used in a first-round RT-PCR of the TCR CDR3. TCRdb called the multiplex PCR reads again in MiXCR, with one record for every CDR3 protein. The sample lists 500,000 to 600,000 distinct CDR3 sequences; over 15% were seen once. Trimming shortened V by 5 bases and J by 8 bases, and 15 bases separated the two germline ends. The CDR3 is 13 residues long. Germline CDR1 is LNHDA and CDR2 is SQIVND (reference sequence). The TCR was taken from a woman in her late teens or twenties with Graves' hyperthyroidism. The rearrangement links TRBV19 to TRBJ1-2; D call uncertain. Sequencing was carried out using blood. CDR3 nucleotides: TGTGCCAGTAGTCCTCTTCGATCGGGGGGCTACACCTTC. Encoded protein: CASSPLRSGGYTF.